In this sample, the clone carrying this T cell receptor (beta chain) turned up once. As yet, its antigen is unknown. The sample comes from a study of shared clonotypes between healthy human individuals. General observations from the study: Researchers found naive subsets generally carried larger estimated richness than memory subsets. Sorted-subset sequencing, rarefaction showed, was incomplete despite large depth.

Clones were sequenced by immunoSEQ multiplex PCR, and TCRdb holds only the in-frame ones, with some missing. The sample includes 2 million to 2.5 million clones, about 92% of them seen just once. There were only Caucasian adults among the donors, and all lived in Nashville, Tennessee. Both subsets, CD45RA+ naive and CD45RA-negative memory, were split from the CD4+ cells. This CDR3 has 15 residues. The V gene's germline CDR1 is SGHRS and CDR2 YFSETQ. J lost 6 bases, V lost 2 bases, and 11 bases had no gene match. The chain links TRBV5-1 to TRBJ2-7, with TRBD2 matching over 7 bases. The sequenced sample was naive CD4+ T cells from PBMCs. The subset is: CD45RA+ positively selected. This receptor was obtained from a man in his late teens or twenties in good health. Some clones in this sample may be carry-over from other donors' samples. The CDR3 DNA is TGCGCCAGCAGCTTAGCGGGAAGGGAGGTTGGCGAGCAGTACTTC. Its translation: CASSLAGREVGEQYF. The full variable domain, its missing parts supplied by reference TRBV5-1 and TRBJ2-7, is KAGVTQTPRYLIKTRGQQVTLSCSPISGHRSVSWYQQTPGQGLQFLFEYFSETQRNKGNFPGRFSGRQFSNSRSEMNVSTLELGDSALYLCASSLAGREVGEQYFGPGTRLTVT.